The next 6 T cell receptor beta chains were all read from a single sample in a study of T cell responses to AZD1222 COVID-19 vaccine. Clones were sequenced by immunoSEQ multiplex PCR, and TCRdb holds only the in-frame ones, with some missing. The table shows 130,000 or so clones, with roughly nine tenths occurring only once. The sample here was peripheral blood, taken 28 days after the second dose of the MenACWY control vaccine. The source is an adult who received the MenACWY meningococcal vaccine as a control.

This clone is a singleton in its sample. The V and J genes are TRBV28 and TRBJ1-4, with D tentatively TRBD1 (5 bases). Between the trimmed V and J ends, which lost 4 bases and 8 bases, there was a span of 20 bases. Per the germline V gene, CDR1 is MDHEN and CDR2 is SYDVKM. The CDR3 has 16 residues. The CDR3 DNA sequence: TGTGCCAGCAGTTATTTAACCGGGACCAGGGAAGAAAAACTGTTTTTT. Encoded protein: CASSYLTGTREEKLFF. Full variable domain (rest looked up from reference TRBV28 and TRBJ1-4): DVKVTQSSRYLVKRTGEKVFLECVQDMDHENMFWYRQDPGLGLRLIYFSYDVKMKEKGDIPEGYSVSREKKERFSLILESASTNQTSMYLCASSYLTGTREEKLFFGSGTQLSVL.

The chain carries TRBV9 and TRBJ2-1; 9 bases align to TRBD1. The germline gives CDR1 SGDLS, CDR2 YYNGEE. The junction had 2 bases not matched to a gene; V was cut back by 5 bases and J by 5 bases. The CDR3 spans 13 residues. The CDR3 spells CASRGTGHNEQFF. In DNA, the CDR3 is TGTGCCAGCAGGGGGACAGGGCACAATGAGCAGTTCTTC.

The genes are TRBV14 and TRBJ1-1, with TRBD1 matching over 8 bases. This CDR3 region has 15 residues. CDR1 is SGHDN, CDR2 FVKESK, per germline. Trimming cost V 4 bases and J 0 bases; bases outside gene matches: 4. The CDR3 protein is CASSLRTGMNTEAFF. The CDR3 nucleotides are TGTGCCAGCAGCCTACGGACAGGGATGAACACTGAAGCTTTCTTT.

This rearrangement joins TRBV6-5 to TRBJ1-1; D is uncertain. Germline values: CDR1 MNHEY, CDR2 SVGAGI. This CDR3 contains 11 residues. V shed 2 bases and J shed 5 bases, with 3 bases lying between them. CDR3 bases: TGTGCCAGCAGTTACGGAACTGAAGCTTTCTTT. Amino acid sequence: CASSYGTEAFF.

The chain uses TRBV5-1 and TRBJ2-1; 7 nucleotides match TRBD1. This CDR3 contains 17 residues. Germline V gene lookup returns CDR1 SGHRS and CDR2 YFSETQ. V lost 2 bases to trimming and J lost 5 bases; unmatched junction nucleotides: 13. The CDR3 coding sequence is TGCGCCAGCAGCTTAGATATCGCGACAGGGTTTAACAATGAGCAGTTCTTC. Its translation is CASSLDIATGFNNEQFF.

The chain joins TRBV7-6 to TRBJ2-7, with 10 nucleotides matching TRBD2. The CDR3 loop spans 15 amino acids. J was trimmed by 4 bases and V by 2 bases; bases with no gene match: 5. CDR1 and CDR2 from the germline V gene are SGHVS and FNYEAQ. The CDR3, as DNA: TGTGCCAGCAGCTTAACCTCTAGCGGGAGATACGAGCAGTACTTC. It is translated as CASSLTSSGRYEQYF.